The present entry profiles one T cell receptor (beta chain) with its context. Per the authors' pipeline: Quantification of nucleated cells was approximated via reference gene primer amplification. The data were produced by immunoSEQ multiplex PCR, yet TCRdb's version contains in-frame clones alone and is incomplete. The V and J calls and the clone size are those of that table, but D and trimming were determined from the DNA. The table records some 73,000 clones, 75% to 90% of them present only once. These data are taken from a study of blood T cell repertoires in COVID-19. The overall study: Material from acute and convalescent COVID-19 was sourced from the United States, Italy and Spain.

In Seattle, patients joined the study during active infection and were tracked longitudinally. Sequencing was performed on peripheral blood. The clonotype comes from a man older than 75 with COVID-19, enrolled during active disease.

CDR3: CASSRGTANNEQFF. The CDR3, as DNA: TGTGCCAGCAGCCGCGGGACAGCCAACAATGAGCAGTTCTTC. The chain has TRBV3-1 (or the pseudogene TRBV3-2) and TRBJ2-1; a possible D gene is TRBD1 (7 bases). V dropped 4 bases and J dropped 5 bases, with 12 bases sitting between them. CDR1 is LGHDT, CDR2 YNNKEL, per germline (reference sequence). The CDR3 runs to 14 residues.